The rows below give T cell receptor beta chains drawn from one sample of a study of response to subunit inactivated influenza vaccine. TCRdb used MiXCR to reprocess the RT-PCR reads, holding one entry per CDR3 protein. The top ten clones hold approximately 11% of a sample with 750,000 to 850,000 distinct CDR3 sequences, about 18% of them seen once. The source material was PBMCs from blood, sampled 5 days after vaccination. Receptors were obtained from a man in his fifties or sixties who received an inactivated influenza vaccine. The CDR3 runs from the conserved cysteine through the conserved F or W. D genes are given only for firm matches. Some rows have no size entry. The others give once, few or many, or a class for an expanded clone.

V gene: TRBV7-9; clone size: NA; J gene: TRBJ2-1; D gene: NA; CDR3 DNA: TGTGCCAGCAGCTTGGTAGTTTACTCCTACAATGAGCAGTTCTTC; CDR3 protein: CASSLVVYSYNEQFF
V gene: TRBV5-4; clone size: few; J gene: TRBJ2-1; D gene: TRBD2; CDR3 DNA: TGTGCCAGCAGCCTTGGGACTAGCGGGGGGGGATCCTACAATGAGCAGTTCTTC; CDR3 protein: CASSLGTSGGGSYNEQFF
V gene: TRBV7-9; clone size: many; J gene: TRBJ2-3; D gene: NA; CDR3 DNA: TGTGCCAGCAGCCCCAGGGGTAGCGGCACAGATACGCAGTATTTT; CDR3 protein: CASSPRGSGTDTQYF
V gene: TRBV5-1; clone size: NA; J gene: TRBJ2-1; D gene: NA; CDR3 DNA: TGCGCCAGCAGCTTTCGCCAGGGCTATGAGCAGTTCTTC; CDR3 protein: CASSFRQGYEQFF
V gene: TRBV5-1; clone size: NA; J gene: TRBJ2-1; D gene: TRBD1; CDR3 DNA: TGCGCCAGCAGCTTCGAAACAGGGGTAGGATCTCGTGAGCAGTTCTTC; CDR3 protein: CASSFETGVGSREQFF
V gene: TRBV20-1; clone size: few; J gene: TRBJ2-5; D gene: NA; CDR3 DNA: TGCAGTGCTAGAGAAGACAGAATCCCTACGGAGACCCAGTACTTC; CDR3 protein: CSAREDRIPTETQYF
V gene: TRBV10-3; clone size: NA; J gene: TRBJ1-1; D gene: TRBD1; CDR3 DNA: TGTGCCATCAGTAGGACAGGCACTGAAGCTTTCTTT; CDR3 protein: CAISRTGTEAFF
V gene: TRBV3-1; clone size: NA; J gene: TRBJ1-6; D gene: NA; CDR3 DNA: TGTGCCAGCAGCCTCAGGGATAATTCACCCCTCCACTTT; CDR3 protein: CASSLRDNSPLHF
V gene: TRBV12-3/TRBV12-4; clone size: NA; J gene: TRBJ1-4; D gene: TRBD1; CDR3 DNA: TGTGCCAGCAGTCCATCGACAGGGGGCTCTGAAAAACTGTTTTTT; CDR3 protein: CASSPSTGGSEKLFF
V gene: TRBV20-1; clone size: NA; J gene: TRBJ2-4; D gene: NA; CDR3 DNA: TGCAGTGCTAGAGATCCCCTTATAACTAGTGCCAAAAACATTCAGTACTTC; CDR3 protein: CSARDPLITSAKNIQYF
V gene: TRBV29-1; clone size: NA; J gene: TRBJ1-1; D gene: NA; CDR3 DNA: TGCAGCACGGGGGGGGAAGCTTTCTTT; CDR3 protein: CSTGGEAFF
V gene: TRBV18; clone size: NA; J gene: TRBJ2-1; D gene: TRBD1; CDR3 DNA: TGTGCCAGCTCACCGGACAGGGCACGTGAGCAGTTCTTC; CDR3 protein: CASSPDRAREQFF
V gene: TRBV6-1; clone size: NA; J gene: TRBJ2-1; D gene: TRBD2; CDR3 DNA: TGTGCCAGCAGGGGACTAGCGGGAGTAGAGCAGTTCTTC; CDR3 protein: CASRGLAGVEQFF
V gene: TRBV20-1; clone size: few; J gene: TRBJ2-1; D gene: NA; CDR3 DNA: TGCAGTGCTAGAGTAGTGGGGGGCTCCTACAATGAGCAGTTCTTC; CDR3 protein: CSARVVGGSYNEQFF
V gene: TRBV6-5; clone size: few; J gene: TRBJ1-1; D gene: TRBD1; CDR3 DNA: TGTGCCAGCAGTTACTCTTGGGACAGGGACACTGAAGCTTTCTTT; CDR3 protein: CASSYSWDRDTEAFF
V gene: TRBV9; clone size: NA; J gene: TRBJ2-2; D gene: NA; CDR3 DNA: TGTGCCAGTCGAGGGATTTCGAACACCGGGGAGCTGTTTTTT; CDR3 protein: CASRGISNTGELFF